The present entry profiles one T cell receptor beta chain with its context. Its antigen remains unidentified. Between the trimmed V and J ends, which lost 7 bases and 7 bases, there was a span of 16 bases. The CDR3 is 14 amino acids. Germline CDR1 SEHNR, CDR2 FQNEAQ (reference sequence). These data belong to a study of CD8+ T cells in alopecia areata. Sequencing used cDNA as its template, made by extracting RNA and reverse transcribing it. Sequenced by immunoSEQ multiplex PCR; TCRdb stores in-frame clones only, minus some. The sample yields roughly 100,000 clones, about 60% seen once. Study results and limitations: Shared TCR sequences were less clear between patients than in mice, possibly partly from HLA diversity. Sequence data from scalp samples additionally include resident alphabeta T cells of normal skin.

The sorting of PBMCs gave CD4+ and CD8+ T cells. Source material: CD4+ T cells sorted from blood. The rearrangement uses TRBV7-9 and TRBJ1-4, with a possible D match to TRBD1 (5 bases). This TCR was recovered from a human donor in good health. The CDR3 sequence: CASTSRGVGEKLFF. CDR3 DNA sequence: TGTGCCAGCACTTCGCGGGGGGTCGGTGAAAAACTGTTTTTT.